The sample holds many counts of the clone carrying this TCR beta chain. One entry per CDR3 protein, called by TCRdb with MiXCR from the RT-PCR reads. The sample lists approximately 720,000 distinct CDR3 sequences, 11% to 15% seen once, with 3% to 4.5% in the top ten. The material sequenced was memory CD4+ T cells from blood. This sequence was found in a female donor in good health, serving as a healthy control.

The CDR3 reads CATSDLITGNTQYF. The CDR3 DNA is TGTGCCACCAGTGATTTGATTACAGGGAATACGCAGTATTTT. The V call is TRBV24-1, the J call TRBJ2-3; D is perhaps TRBD1 (6 bases). Germline V lookup: CDR1 KGHDR, CDR2 SFDVKD. The CDR3 covers 14 residues. V was trimmed by 0 bases and J by 7 bases, leaving 10 bases between them.